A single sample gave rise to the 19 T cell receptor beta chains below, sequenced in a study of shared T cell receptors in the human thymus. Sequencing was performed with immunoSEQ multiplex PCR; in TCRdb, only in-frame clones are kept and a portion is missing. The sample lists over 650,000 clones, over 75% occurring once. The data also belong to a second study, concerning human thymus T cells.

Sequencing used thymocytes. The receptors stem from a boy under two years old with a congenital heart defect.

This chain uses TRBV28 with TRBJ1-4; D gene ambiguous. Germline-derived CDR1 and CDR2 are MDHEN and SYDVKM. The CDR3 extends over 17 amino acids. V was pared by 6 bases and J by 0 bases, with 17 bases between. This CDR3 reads CASSLPNDNATNEKLFF. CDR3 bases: TGTGCCAGCAGCCTACCAAATGACAACGCAACTAATGAAAAACTGTTTTTT.

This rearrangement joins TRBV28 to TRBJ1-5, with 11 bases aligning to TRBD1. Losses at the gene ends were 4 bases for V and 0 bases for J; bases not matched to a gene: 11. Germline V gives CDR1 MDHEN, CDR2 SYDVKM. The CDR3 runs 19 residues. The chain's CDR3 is CASSYPGQGEVGSNQPQHF. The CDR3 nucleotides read TGTGCCAGCAGTTACCCGGGACAGGGGGAAGTTGGTAGCAATCAGCCCCAGCATTTT.

The CDR3 DNA sequence: TGTGCCAGCAGCCCGGACAGGGGGAATCAGCCCCAGCATTTT. As protein: CASSPDRGNQPQHF. The V call is TRBV7-9, the J call TRBJ1-5, with 10 positions matching TRBD1. The CDR3 runs to 14 residues. Germline CDR1 reads SEHNR; CDR2 reads FQNEAQ (reference sequence). The V gene end was trimmed by 5 bases and the J gene end by 4 bases; junction bases not matched to a gene: 2.

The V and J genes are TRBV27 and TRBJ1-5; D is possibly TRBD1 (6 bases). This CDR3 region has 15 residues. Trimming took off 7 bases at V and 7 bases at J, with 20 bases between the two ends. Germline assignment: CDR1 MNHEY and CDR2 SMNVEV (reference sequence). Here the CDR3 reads CASKDQNIQGQPQHF. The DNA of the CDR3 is TGTGCCAGCAAGGATCAGAATATTCAGGGGCAGCCCCAGCATTTT.

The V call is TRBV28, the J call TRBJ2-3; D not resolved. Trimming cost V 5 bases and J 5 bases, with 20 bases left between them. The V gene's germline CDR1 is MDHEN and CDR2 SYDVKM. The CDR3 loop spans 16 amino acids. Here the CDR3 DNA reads TGTGCCAGCAGTGAGCGTTCGGTTGGTTACGGAGATACGCAGTATTTT. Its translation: CASSERSVGYGDTQYF.

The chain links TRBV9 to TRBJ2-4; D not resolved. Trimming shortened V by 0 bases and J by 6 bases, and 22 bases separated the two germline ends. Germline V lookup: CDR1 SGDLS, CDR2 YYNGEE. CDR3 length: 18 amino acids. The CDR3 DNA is TGTGCCAGCAGCGTAGGTCCCCTTTCGGTCCAACCGATAAACATTCAGTACTTC. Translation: CASSVGPLSVQPINIQYF.

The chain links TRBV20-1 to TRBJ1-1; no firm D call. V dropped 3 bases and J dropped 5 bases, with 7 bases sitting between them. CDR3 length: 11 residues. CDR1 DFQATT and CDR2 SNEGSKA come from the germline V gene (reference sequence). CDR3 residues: CSASYSTEAFF. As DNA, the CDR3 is TGCAGTGCTAGCTACAGTACTGAAGCTTTCTTT.

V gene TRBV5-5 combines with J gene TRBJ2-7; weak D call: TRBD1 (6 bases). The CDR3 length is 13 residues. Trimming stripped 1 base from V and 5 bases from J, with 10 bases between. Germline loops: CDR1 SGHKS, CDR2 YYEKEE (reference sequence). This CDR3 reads CASSLFNRDEQYF. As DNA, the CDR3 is TGTGCCAGCAGCTTGTTCAACAGGGACGAGCAGTACTTC.

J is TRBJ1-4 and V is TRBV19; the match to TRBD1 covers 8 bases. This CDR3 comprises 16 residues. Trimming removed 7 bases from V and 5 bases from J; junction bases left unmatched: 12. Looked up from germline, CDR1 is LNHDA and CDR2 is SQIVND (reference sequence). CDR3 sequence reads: CASTPSSRDRNEKLFF. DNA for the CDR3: TGTGCCAGTACCCCCTCATCCCGGGACAGGAATGAAAAACTGTTTTTT.

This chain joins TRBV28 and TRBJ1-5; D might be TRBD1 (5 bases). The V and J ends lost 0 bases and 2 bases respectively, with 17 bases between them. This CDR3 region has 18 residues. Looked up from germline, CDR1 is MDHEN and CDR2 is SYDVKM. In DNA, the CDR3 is TGTGCCAGCAGTTTATGCGCGAGGGAGGGGCCGGGCAATCAGCCCCAGCATTTT. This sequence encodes CASSLCAREGPGNQPQHF.

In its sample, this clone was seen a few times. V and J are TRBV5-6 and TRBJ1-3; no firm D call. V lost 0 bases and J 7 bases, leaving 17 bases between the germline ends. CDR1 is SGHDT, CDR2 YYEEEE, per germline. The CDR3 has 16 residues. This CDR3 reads CASSLGSSGMINTIYF. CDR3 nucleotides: TGTGCCAGCAGCTTGGGGTCATCGGGGATGATCAACACCATATATTTT. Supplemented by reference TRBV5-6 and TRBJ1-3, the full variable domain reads DAGVTQSPTHLIKTRGQQVTLRCSPKSGHDTVSWYQQALGQGPQFIFQYYEEEERQRGNFPDRFSGHQFPNYSSELNVNALLLGDSALYLCASSLGSSGMINTIYFGEGSWLTVV.

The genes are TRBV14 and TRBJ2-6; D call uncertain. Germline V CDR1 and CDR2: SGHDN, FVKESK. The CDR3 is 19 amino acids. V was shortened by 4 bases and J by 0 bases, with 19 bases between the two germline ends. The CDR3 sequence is CASSPIRGTPHSGANVLTF. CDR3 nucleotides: TGTGCCAGCAGCCCGATCCGAGGAACACCTCACTCTGGGGCCAACGTCCTGACTTTC.

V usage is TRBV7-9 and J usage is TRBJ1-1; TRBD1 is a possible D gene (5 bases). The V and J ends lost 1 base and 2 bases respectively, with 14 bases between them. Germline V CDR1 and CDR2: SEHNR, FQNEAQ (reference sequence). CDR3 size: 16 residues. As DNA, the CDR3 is TGTGCCAGCAGCTTAGGGTGGCAGGGCGGTAACACTGAAGCTTTCTTT. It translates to CASSLGWQGGNTEAFF.

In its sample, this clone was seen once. CDR3 coding DNA: TGCGCCAGCAGCCAAGTCGACAGAGCCTCTGGAAACACCATATATTTT. This codes for CASSQVDRASGNTIYF. V and J are TRBV4-3 and TRBJ1-3, with D possibly being TRBD1 (5 bases). There are 16 residues in the CDR3. V was clipped by 1 base and J by 0 bases, with 10 bases between them. Germline V gene lookup returns CDR1 LGHNA and CDR2 YSLEER.

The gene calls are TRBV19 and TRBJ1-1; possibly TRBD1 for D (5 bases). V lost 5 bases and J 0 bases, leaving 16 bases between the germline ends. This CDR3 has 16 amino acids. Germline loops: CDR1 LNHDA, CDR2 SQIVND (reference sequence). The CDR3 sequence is CASSPREEPLNTEAFF. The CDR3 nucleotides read TGTGCCAGTAGTCCCAGGGAGGAACCTTTGAACACTGAAGCTTTCTTT.

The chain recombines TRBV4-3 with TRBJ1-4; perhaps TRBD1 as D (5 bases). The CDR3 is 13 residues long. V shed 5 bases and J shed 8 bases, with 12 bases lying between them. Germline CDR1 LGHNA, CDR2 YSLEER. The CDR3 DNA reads TGCGCCAGCAGCTTTCAGGGTCGCGAAAAACTGTTTTTT. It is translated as CASSFQGREKLFF.

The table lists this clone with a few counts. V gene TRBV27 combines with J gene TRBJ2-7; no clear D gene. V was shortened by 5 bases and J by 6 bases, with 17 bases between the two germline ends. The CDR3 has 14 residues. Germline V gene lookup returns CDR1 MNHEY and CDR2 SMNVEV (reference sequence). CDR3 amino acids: CASSALTPVGEQYF. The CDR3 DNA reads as TGTGCCAGCAGTGCCCTGACTCCTGTCGGCGAGCAGTACTTC.

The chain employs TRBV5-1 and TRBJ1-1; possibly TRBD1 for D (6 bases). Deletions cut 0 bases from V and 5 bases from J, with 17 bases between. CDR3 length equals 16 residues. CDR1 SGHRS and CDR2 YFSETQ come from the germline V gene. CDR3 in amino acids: CASSLDRDGLLTEAFF. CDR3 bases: TGCGCCAGCAGCTTGGACAGGGACGGATTATTGACTGAAGCTTTCTTT.

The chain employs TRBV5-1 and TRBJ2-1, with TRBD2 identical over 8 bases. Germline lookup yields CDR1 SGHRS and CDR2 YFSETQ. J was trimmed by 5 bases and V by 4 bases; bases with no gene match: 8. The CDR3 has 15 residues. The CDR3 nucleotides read TGCGCCAGCAGCATAGCGGGGCGACAAAACAATGAGCAGTTCTTC. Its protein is CASSIAGRQNNEQFF.